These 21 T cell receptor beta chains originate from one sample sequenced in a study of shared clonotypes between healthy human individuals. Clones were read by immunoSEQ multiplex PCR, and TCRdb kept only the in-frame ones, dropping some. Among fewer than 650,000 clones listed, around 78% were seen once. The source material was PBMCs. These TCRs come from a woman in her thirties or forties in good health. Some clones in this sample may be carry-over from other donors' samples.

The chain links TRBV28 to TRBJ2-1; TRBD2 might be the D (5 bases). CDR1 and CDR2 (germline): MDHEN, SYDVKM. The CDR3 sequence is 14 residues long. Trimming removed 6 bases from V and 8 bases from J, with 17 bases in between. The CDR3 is CASSSYGESYEQFF. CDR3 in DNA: TGTGCCAGCAGCTCCTATGGGGAGAGCTATGAGCAGTTCTTC.

CDR3 protein: CASSRLRGRAYNEQFF. CDR3 sequence (DNA): TGTGCCAGCAGTCGTCTGCGCGGGAGGGCCTACAATGAGCAGTTCTTC. The rearrangement uses TRBV27 and TRBJ2-1; TRBD2 matches at 9 bases. Germline CDR1 and CDR2: MNHEY and SMNVEV (reference sequence). V lost 5 bases and J lost 2; bases outside the gene matches: 7. This CDR3 region has 16 residues.

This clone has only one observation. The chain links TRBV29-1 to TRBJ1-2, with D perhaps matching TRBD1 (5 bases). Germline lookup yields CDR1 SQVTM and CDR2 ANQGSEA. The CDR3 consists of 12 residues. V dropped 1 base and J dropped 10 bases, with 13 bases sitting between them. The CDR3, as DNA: TGCAGCGTTGAAGTGACAGCGCAATCCTACACCTTC. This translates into CSVEVTAQSYTF.

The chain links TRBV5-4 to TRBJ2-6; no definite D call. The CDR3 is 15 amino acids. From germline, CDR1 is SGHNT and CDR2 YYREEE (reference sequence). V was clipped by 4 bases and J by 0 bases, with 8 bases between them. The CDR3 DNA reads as TGTGCCAGCAGCCGGCCGGGCTCTGGGGCCAACGTCCTGACTTTC. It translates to CASSRPGSGANVLTF.

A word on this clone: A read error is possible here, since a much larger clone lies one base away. CDR3 loop: CASRTQGNTEAFF. DNA of the CDR3: TGTGCCAGCAGGACACAGGGGAACACTGAAGCTTTCTTT. The rearrangement joins TRBV7-2 to TRBJ1-1, with a weak D call TRBD1 (6 bases). The CDR3 sequence is 13 residues long. Germline CDR1 reads SGHTA; CDR2 reads FQGNSA. Trimming took 6 bases from V and 1 from J, leaving 9 bases between them.

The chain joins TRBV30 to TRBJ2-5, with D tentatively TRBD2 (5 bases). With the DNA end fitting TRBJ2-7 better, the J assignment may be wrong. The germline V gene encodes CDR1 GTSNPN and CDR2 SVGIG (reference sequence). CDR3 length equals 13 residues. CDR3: CAFRGSANYEQYF. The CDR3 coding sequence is TGTGCCTTTCGAGGGAGTGCCAACTACGAGCAGTACTTC.

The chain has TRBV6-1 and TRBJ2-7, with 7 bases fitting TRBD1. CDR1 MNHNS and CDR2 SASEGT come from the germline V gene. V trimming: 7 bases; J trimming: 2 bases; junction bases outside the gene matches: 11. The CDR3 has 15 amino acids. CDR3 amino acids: CASTQGTVLTYEQYF. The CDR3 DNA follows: TGTGCCAGCACCCAGGGGACAGTCTTAACCTACGAGCAGTACTTC.

CDR3 in amino acids: CATSLKTSGIQETQYF. CDR3 DNA: TGTGCCACCAGCCTAAAGACTAGCGGGATCCAAGAGACCCAGTACTTC. This chain uses TRBV15 with TRBJ2-5, with 11 bases identical to TRBD2. The CDR3 is made up of 16 amino acids. With V trimmed by 5 bases and J by 1 base, 6 bases remained unmatched. Germline loops: CDR1 LNHNV, CDR2 YYDKDF (reference sequence).

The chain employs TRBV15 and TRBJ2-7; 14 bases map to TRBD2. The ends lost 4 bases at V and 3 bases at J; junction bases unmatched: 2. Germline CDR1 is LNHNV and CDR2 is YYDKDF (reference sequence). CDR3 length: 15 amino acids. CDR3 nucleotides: TGTGCCACCAGCACTGGACTAGCGGGAGGCTACGAGCAGTACTTC. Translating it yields CATSTGLAGGYEQYF.

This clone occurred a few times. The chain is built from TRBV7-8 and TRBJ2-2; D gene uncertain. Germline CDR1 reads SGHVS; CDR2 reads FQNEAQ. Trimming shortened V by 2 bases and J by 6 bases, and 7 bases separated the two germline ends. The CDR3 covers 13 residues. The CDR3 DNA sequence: TGTGCCAGCAGCTTAAGAAGGGCCGGGGAGCTGTTTTTT. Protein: CASSLRRAGELFF.

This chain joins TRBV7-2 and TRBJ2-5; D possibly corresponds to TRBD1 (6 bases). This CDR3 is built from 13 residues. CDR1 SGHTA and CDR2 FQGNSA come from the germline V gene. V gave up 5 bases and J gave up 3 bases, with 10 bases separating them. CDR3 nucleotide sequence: TGTGCCAGCAGCCGCGCAGGGGAAGAGACCCAGTACTTC. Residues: CASSRAGEETQYF.

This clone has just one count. CDR3 residues: CASSPTGFNEQFF. DNA for the CDR3: TGTGCCAGCAGCCCGACCGGATTCAATGAGCAGTTCTTC. The chain has TRBV7-9 and TRBJ2-1; unclear D gene. Trimming removed 5 bases from V and 6 bases from J, with 11 bases in between. The CDR3 totals 13 residues. The germline gives CDR1 SEHNR, CDR2 FQNEAQ (reference sequence). The full variable domain, its missing parts supplied by reference TRBV7-9 and TRBJ2-1, is DTGVSQNPRHKITKRGQNVTFRCDPISEHNRLYWYRQTLGQGPEFLTYFQNEAQLEKSRLLSDRFSAERPKGSFSTLEIQRTEQGDSAMYLCASSPTGFNEQFFGPGTRLTVL.

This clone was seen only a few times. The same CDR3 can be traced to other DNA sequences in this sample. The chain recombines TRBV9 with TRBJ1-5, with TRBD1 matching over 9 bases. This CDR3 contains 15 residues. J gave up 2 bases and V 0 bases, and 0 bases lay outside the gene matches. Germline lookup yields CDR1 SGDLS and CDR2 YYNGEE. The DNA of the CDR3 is TGTGCCAGCAGCGTAGGGACAGGGGGCAATCAGCCCCAGCATTTT. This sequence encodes CASSVGTGGNQPQHF.

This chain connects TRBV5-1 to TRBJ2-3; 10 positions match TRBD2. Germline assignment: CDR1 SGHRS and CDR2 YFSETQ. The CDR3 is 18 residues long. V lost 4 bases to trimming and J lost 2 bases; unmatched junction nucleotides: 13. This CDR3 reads CASSPGSSGRLLTDTQYF. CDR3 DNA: TGCGCCAGCAGCCCTGGATCTAGCGGGAGACTTCTCACAGATACGCAGTATTTT.

This chain's CDR3 is CASSNMGSYEQYF. The CDR3 nucleotides read TGTGCCAGCAGTAATATGGGGTCCTACGAGCAGTACTTC. This chain connects TRBV27 to TRBJ2-7, with D uncertain. The length of the CDR3 is 13 residues. Trimming removed 5 bases from V and 1 base from J, with 9 bases in between. Germline CDR1 reads MNHEY; CDR2 reads SMNVEV (reference sequence).

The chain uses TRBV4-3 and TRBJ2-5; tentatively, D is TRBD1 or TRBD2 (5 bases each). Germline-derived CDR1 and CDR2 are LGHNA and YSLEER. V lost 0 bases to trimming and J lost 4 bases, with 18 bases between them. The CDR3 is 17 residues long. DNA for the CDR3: TGCGCCAGCAGCCAAGATAGTGTGGGGACGGGGAGAGAGACCCAGTACTTC. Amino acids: CASSQDSVGTGRETQYF.

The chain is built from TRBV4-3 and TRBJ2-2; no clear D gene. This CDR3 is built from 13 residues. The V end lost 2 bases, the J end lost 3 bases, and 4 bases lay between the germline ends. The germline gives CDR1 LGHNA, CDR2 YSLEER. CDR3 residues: CASSQRYTGELFF. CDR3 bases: TGCGCCAGCAGCCAACGATACACCGGGGAGCTGTTTTTT.

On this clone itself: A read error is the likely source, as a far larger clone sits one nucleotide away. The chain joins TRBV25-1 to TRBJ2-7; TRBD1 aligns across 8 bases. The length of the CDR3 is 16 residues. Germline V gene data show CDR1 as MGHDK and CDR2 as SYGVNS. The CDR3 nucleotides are TGTGCCAGCAGTCAACCAGGGGGCGTAAACTCCTACAAGCAGTACTTC. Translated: CASSQPGGVNSYKQYF.

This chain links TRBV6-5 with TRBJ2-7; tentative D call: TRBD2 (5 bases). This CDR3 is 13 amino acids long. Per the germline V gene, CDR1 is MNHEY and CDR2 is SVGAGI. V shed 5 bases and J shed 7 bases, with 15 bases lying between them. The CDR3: CASSPYLGLEQYF. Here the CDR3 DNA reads TGTGCCAGCAGTCCCTACCTAGGACTTGAGCAGTACTTC.

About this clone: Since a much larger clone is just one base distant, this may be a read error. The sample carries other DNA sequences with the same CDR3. The CDR3 nucleotides read TGCGCCAGCAGCCTGGGTGTGGGGCGCTCCTACGAGCAGTACTTC. Translating gives CASSLGVGRSYEQYF. The rearrangement links TRBV5-1 to TRBJ2-7, with a weak D call TRBD1 (5 bases). The CDR3 is 15 amino acids. The V and J ends lost 4 bases and 0 bases respectively, with 14 bases between them. Germline V gene data show CDR1 as SGHRS and CDR2 as YFSETQ. Full variable domain (rest looked up from reference TRBV5-1 and TRBJ2-7): KAGVTQTPRYLIKTRGQQVTLSCSPISGHRSVSWYQQTPGQGLQFLFEYFSETQRNKGNFPGRFSGRQFSNSRSEMNVSTLELGDSALYLCASSLGVGRSYEQYFGPGTRLTVT.

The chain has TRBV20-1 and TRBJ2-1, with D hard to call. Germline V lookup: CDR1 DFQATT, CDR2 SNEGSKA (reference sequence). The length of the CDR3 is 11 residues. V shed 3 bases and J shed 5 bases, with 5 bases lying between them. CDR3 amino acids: CSARSNNEQFF. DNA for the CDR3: TGCAGTGCTAGGTCCAACAATGAGCAGTTCTTC.